One and the same sample provided the 21 T cell receptor beta chains below, sequenced in a study of blood T cells in healthy people across ages. Using a J-beta primer mix together with a sample-barcoded 5' primer, a second PCR was run for about 6 to 12 cycles. TCRdb called the 5' RACE reads again in MiXCR, with one record for every CDR3 protein. Among roughly 1.5 million distinct CDR3 sequences listed, around 40% were seen once. The sequenced sample consisted of blood. Every receptor here comes from a woman in her late teens or twenties in good health.

The CDR3, as DNA: TGCGCCAGCGGGAGGACCCACGAGCAGTACTTC. Its translation: CASGRTHEQYF. This sequence joins TRBV10-2 and TRBJ2-5, with D possibly being TRBD2 (6 bases). The closer fit of TRBJ2-7 to the DNA end suggests the J call may be wrong. This CDR3 is 11 amino acids long. CDR1 is WSHSY and CDR2 is SAAADI in the germline V gene.

This chain uses TRBV29-1 with TRBJ2-3, with 10 bases lining up with TRBD2. The V gene's germline CDR1 is SQVTM and CDR2 ANQGSEA. The trim removed 4 bases at V and 3 bases at J, leaving 10 bases unmatched. This CDR3 comprises 16 residues. The CDR3 region has the DNA TGCAGCGTTGCGGGAGGACTAGCGGAGCGGACAGATACGCAGTATTTT. Translated, it gives CSVAGGLAERTDTQYF.

V is TRBV27 and J is TRBJ1-1; tentative D call: TRBD1 (5 bases). Deletions cut 5 bases from V and 1 base from J, with 17 bases between. CDR1 and CDR2 from the germline V gene are MNHEY and SMNVEV (reference sequence). The CDR3 spans 16 residues. CDR3 residues: CASSRPGRARNTEAFF. The CDR3 coding sequence is TGTGCCAGCAGTAGGCCTGGCAGGGCTAGGAACACTGAAGCTTTCTTT.

This clonotype was counted only a few times. V usage is TRBV11-2 and J usage is TRBJ2-7; D remains unclear. The V end was cut by 1 base, the J end by 4 bases, with 5 bases between. Germline V gene lookup returns CDR1 SGHAT and CDR2 FQNNGV. The CDR3 contains 12 residues. The CDR3 region is CASSLAQYEQYF. The CDR3 coding sequence is TGTGCCAGCAGCTTAGCCCAGTACGAGCAGTACTTC.

This clonotype was recorded only once. The chain recombines TRBV7-9 with TRBJ2-1; maybe TRBD1 (6 bases). The germline V gene encodes CDR1 SEHNR and CDR2 FQNEAQ (reference sequence). The CDR3 is 16 residues long. V lost 6 bases, J lost 0 bases, and 15 bases lay in between. The CDR3 region is CASSSTGKSSYNEQFF. The CDR3 coding sequence is TGTGCCAGCAGTTCAACAGGGAAGAGCTCCTACAATGAGCAGTTCTTC.

V gene TRBV5-1 combines with J gene TRBJ1-1, with a possible D match to TRBD1 (5 bases). The V gene's germline CDR1 is SGHRS and CDR2 YFSETQ. The CDR3 length is 12 residues. V was trimmed by 3 bases and J by 8 bases, leaving 11 bases between them. This chain's CDR3 is CASSYGTREAFF. The CDR3 DNA reads TGCGCCAGCAGCTACGGGACGAGAGAAGCTTTCTTT. The full variable domain, its missing parts supplied by reference TRBV5-1 and TRBJ1-1, is KAGVTQTPRYLIKTRGQQVTLSCSPISGHRSVSWYQQTPGQGLQFLFEYFSETQRNKGNFPGRFSGRQFSNSRSEMNVSTLELGDSALYLCASSYGTREAFFGQGTRLTVV.

The V call is TRBV9, the J call TRBJ1-2; D gene unclear. Germline CDR1 reads SGDLS; CDR2 reads YYNGEE. V was pared by 0 bases and J by 3 bases, with 12 bases between. This CDR3 comprises 15 residues. This CDR3 is CASSVGGDTYYGYTF. The CDR3 coding sequence is TGTGCCAGCAGCGTAGGAGGCGATACTTACTATGGCTACACCTTC.

This clonotype was counted at least ten times. J is TRBJ1-2 and V is TRBV4-3; possibly TRBD1 for D (6 bases). CDR1 is LGHNA, CDR2 YSLEER, per germline. The CDR3 is made up of 15 amino acids. With 0 bases removed from V and 4 bases from J, the gap between germline ends came to 12 bases. CDR3 residues: CASSQDRGFGYGYTF. Here the CDR3 DNA reads TGCGCCAGCAGCCAAGACAGGGGATTTGGCTATGGCTACACCTTC.

The V and J genes are TRBV5-1 and TRBJ2-3; 7 nucleotides agree with TRBD2. Per germline, CDR1 SGHRS and CDR2 YFSETQ. J lost 4 bases, V lost 3 bases, and 11 bases had no gene match. The CDR3 has 16 residues. CDR3 sequence: CASSSRTMGGADTQYF. CDR3 DNA: TGCGCCAGCAGCTCCAGGACTATGGGGGGGGCAGATACGCAGTATTTT. Variable domain in full (rest from reference TRBV5-1 and TRBJ2-3): KAGVTQTPRYLIKTRGQQVTLSCSPISGHRSVSWYQQTPGQGLQFLFEYFSETQRNKGNFPGRFSGRQFSNSRSEMNVSTLELGDSALYLCASSSRTMGGADTQYFGPGTRLTVL.

The J gene is TRBJ2-1, the V gene TRBV12-3 or TRBV12-4; 10 bases align to TRBD2. The ends lost 6 bases at V and 4 bases at J; junction bases unmatched: 6. This CDR3 has 15 residues. CDR3: CASSAPSGRYNEQFF. The DNA of the CDR3 is TGTGCCAGCAGCGCTCCTAGCGGGAGATACAATGAGCAGTTCTTC.

The chain couples TRBV5-1 to TRBJ2-3, with 9 positions matching TRBD2. Per the germline V gene, CDR1 is SGHRS and CDR2 is YFSETQ. CDR3 length: 16 residues. V was pared by 3 bases and J by 2 bases, with 7 bases of the junction left unmatched. Here the CDR3 reads CASSSLTSGNTDTQYF. CDR3 in DNA: TGCGCCAGCAGCTCGCTGACTAGCGGCAACACAGATACGCAGTATTTT.

There are a few counts of this clonotype. J is TRBJ1-1 and V is TRBV7-2, with 10 bases identical to TRBD1. Germline CDR1 is SGHTA and CDR2 is FQGNSA. J gave up 6 bases and V 5 bases, and 6 bases lay outside the gene matches. The CDR3 extends over 14 amino acids. The CDR3 spells CASSSGQGVAEAFF. CDR3 sequence (DNA): TGTGCCAGCAGCAGCGGACAGGGGGTGGCTGAAGCTTTCTTT.

A note on this clonotype: The junction does not match germline at one end; this may be a read error. The rearrangement uses TRBV9 and TRBJ2-3; D not certain. The V gene's germline CDR1 is SGDLS and CDR2 YYNGEE. This CDR3 region has 14 residues. CDR3 loop: CTSSVDPDPDTQYF. The CDR3 DNA sequence: TGTACCAGCAGCGTAGACCCGGACCCAGATACGCAGTATTTT.

V is TRBV6-4 and J is TRBJ2-3; D uncertain. The CDR3 extends over 15 amino acids. The ends were cut back, 5 bases at V and 4 bases at J, with 16 bases in the middle. Looked up from germline, CDR1 is MRHNA and CDR2 is SNTAGT. This CDR3 reads CASSPSVGQADTQYF. The CDR3 DNA follows: TGTGCCAGCAGTCCCTCGGTGGGCCAGGCAGATACGCAGTATTTT.

This clonotype has more than one count but fewer than ten. The chain employs TRBV2 and TRBJ1-1; D is ambiguous. V gave up 5 bases and J gave up 8 bases, with 9 bases separating them. There are 11 residues in the CDR3. CDR1 and CDR2 from the germline V gene are SNHLY and FYNNEI. The DNA for the CDR3 is TGTGCCAGCAGTATCAGCGACGAAGCTTTCTTT. Translated: CASSISDEAFF.

The chain uses TRBV10-3 and TRBJ1-1; D is uncertain. The length of the CDR3 is 13 residues. V lost 3 bases and J lost 5, with 10 bases in between. Germline loops: CDR1 ENHRY, CDR2 SYGVKD. The CDR3 spells CAISDGRKTEAFF. The CDR3 bases are TGTGCCATCAGTGATGGCAGAAAAACTGAAGCTTTCTTT.

The chain carries TRBV29-1 and TRBJ2-1; D may be TRBD2 (6 bases). Germline values: CDR1 SQVTM, CDR2 ANQGSEA. The CDR3 contains 15 residues. The ends were cut back, 4 bases at V and 0 bases at J, with 13 bases in the middle. This CDR3 reads CSVVGGASSYNEQFF. Written as DNA, the CDR3 is TGCAGCGTTGTTGGCGGGGCAAGCTCCTACAATGAGCAGTTCTTC.

V and J are TRBV10-3 and TRBJ1-2; no firm D call. V was pared by 7 bases and J by 3 bases, with 12 bases between. Germline values: CDR1 ENHRY, CDR2 SYGVKD. The CDR3 totals 13 residues. CDR3 sequence reads: CAIKFGLYYGYTF. In DNA form, the CDR3 reads TGTGCCATCAAGTTCGGTCTTTACTATGGCTACACCTTC.

This chain uses TRBV7-9 with TRBJ2-5, with TRBD1 identical over 8 bases. The CDR3 is 15 residues long. J lost 11 bases, V lost 5 bases, and 16 bases had no gene match. The germline CDR1 and CDR2 sequences are SEHNR and FQNEAQ (reference sequence). The CDR3 DNA reads as TGTGCCAGCAGCCCGGGACAGGCTGCCTCTAATGAGCAGTACTTC. It specifies CASSPGQAASNEQYF.

This clonotype was detected a few times. The chain combines TRBV28 with TRBJ2-7; D may correspond to TRBD1 or TRBD2 (5 bases each). Gene TRBJ2-5 matches the end of the DNA better, so the J call may be wrong. Germline CDR1 reads MDHEN; CDR2 reads SYDVKM. This CDR3 is built from 16 residues. CDR3 bases: TGTGCCAGCAGTTCCCAAGGGACGGTCAGAAGAGAGACCCAGTACTTC. Encoded protein: CASSSQGTVRRETQYF.

The V gene is TRBV7-2, the J gene TRBJ2-7, with 7 bases aligning to TRBD2. With 5 bases clipped from V and 2 bases from J, the junction kept 12 bases outside the gene matches. Per the germline V gene, CDR1 is SGHTA and CDR2 is FQGNSA. This CDR3 has 16 amino acids. The DNA of the CDR3 is TGTGCCAGCAGCCCCTTACCGGGACTACTTACCTACGAGCAGTACTTC. This translates into CASSPLPGLLTYEQYF.